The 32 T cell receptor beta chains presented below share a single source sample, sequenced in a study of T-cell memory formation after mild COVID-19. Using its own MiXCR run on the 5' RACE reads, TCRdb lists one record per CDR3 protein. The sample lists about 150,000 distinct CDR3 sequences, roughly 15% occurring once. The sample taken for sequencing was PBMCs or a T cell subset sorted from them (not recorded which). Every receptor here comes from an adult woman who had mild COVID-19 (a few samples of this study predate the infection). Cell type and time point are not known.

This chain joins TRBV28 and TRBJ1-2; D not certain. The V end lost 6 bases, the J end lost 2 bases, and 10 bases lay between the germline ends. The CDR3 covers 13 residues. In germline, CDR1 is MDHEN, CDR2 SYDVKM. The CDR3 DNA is TGTGCCAGCAGCTGGACGTTGAACTATGGCTACACCTTC. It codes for CASSWTLNYGYTF.

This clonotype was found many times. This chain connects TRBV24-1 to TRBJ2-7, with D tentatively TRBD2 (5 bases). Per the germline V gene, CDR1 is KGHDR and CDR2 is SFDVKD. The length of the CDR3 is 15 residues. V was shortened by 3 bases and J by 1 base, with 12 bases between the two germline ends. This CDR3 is CATSDPRTGSYEQYF. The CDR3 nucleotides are TGTGCCACCAGTGATCCTCGGACGGGATCCTACGAGCAGTACTTC.

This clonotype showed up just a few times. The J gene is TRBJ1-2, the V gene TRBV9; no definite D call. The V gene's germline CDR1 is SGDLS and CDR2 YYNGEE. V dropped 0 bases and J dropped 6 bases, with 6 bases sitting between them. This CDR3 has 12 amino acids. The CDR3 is CASSVGVDGYTF. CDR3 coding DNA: TGTGCCAGCAGCGTAGGGGTGGATGGCTACACCTTC.

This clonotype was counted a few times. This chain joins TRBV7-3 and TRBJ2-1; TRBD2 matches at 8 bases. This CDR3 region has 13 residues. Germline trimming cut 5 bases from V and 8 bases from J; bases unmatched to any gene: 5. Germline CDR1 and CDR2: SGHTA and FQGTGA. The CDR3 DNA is TGTGCCAGCAGCCGAGAACTAGCGGATGAGCAGTTCTTC. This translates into CASSRELADEQFF.

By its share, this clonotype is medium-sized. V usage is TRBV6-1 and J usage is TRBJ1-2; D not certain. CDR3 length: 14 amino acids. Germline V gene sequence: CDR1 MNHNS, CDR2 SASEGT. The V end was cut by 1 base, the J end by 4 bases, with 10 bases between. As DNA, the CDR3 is TGTGCCAGCAGTGAAGAGAGTTGGCTCTATGGCTACACCTTC. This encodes CASSEESWLYGYTF.

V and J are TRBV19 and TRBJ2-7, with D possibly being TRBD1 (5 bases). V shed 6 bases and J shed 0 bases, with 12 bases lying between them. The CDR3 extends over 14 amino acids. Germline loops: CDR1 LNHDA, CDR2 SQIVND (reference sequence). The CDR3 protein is CASSTRVLSYEQYF. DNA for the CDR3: TGTGCCAGTAGCACCAGGGTACTCTCCTACGAGCAGTACTTC.

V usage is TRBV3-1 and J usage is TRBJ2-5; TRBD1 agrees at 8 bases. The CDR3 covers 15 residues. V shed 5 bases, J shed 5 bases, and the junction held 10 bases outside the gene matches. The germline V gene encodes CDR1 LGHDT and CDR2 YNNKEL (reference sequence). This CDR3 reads CASSSGQASWETQYF. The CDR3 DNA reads TGTGCCAGCAGCTCGGGACAGGCGTCGTGGGAGACCCAGTACTTC.

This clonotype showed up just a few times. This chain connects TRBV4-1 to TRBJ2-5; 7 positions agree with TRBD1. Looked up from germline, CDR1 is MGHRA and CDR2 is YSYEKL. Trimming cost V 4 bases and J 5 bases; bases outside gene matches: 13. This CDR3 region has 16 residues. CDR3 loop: CASSPPRGSRGETQYF. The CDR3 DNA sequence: TGCGCCAGCAGCCCGCCCCGGGGCTCCAGGGGGGAGACCCAGTACTTC.

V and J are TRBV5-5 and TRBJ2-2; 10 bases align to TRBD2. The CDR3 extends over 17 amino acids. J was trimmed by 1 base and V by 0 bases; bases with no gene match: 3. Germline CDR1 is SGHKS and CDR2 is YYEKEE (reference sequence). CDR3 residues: CASSLVLAGQNTGELFF. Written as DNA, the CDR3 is TGTGCCAGCAGCTTGGTACTAGCGGGACAGAACACCGGGGAGCTGTTTTTT.

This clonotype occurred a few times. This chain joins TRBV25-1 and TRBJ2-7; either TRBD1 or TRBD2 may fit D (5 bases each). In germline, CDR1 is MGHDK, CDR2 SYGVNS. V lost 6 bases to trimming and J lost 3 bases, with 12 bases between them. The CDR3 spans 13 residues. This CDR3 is CASRRVGGYEQYF. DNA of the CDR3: TGTGCCAGCAGGAGGGTTGGGGGCTACGAGCAGTACTTC.

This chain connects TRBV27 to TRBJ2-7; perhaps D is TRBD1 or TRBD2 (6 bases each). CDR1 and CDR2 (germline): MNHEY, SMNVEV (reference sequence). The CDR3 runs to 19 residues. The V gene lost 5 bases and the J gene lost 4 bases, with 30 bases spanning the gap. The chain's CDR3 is CASSPFGGKGDVVRYEQYF. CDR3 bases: TGTGCCAGCAGTCCCTTTGGCGGGAAGGGGGACGTCGTGCGGTACGAGCAGTACTTC.

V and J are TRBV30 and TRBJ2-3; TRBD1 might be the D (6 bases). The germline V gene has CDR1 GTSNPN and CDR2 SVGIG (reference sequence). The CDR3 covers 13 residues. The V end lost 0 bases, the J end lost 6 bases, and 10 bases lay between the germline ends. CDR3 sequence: CAWSVTGKDTQYF. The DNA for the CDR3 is TGTGCCTGGAGTGTAACAGGGAAGGATACGCAGTATTTT.

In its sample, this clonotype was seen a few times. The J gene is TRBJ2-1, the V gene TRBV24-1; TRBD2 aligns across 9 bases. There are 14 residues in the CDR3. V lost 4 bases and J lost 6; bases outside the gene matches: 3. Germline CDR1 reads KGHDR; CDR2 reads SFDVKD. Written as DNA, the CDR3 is TGTGCCACCAGTGAGTTGACTAGCGGCAATGAGCAGTTCTTC. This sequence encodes CATSELTSGNEQFF.

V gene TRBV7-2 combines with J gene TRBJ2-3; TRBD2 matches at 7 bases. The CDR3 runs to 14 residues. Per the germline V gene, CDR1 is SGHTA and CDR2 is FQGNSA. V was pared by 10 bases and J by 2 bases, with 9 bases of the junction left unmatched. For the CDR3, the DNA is TGTGCCACCCCCTGGGGGAGGGACACAGATACGCAGTATTTT. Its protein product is CATPWGRDTDTQYF.

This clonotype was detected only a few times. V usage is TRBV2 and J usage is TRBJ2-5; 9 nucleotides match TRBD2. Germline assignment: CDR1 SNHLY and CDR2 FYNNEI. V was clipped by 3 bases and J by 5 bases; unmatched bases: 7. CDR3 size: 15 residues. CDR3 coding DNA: TGTGCCAGCAGTGATTCTAGCGGGGTTTGGGAGACCCAGTACTTC. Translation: CASSDSSGVWETQYF.

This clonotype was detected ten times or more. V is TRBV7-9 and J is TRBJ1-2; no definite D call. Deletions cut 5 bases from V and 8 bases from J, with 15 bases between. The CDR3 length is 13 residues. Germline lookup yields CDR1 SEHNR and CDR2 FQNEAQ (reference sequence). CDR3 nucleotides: TGTGCCAGCAGCGGCGGGCGTCTGGGGGGCTACACCTTC. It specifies CASSGGRLGGYTF.

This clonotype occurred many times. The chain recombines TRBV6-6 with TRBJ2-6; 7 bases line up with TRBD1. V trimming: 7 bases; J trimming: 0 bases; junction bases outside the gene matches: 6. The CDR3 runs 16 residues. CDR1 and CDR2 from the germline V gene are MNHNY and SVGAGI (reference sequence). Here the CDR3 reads CASIRDRNSGANVLTF. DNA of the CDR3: TGTGCCAGCATAAGGGACAGAAACTCTGGGGCCAACGTCCTGACTTTC.

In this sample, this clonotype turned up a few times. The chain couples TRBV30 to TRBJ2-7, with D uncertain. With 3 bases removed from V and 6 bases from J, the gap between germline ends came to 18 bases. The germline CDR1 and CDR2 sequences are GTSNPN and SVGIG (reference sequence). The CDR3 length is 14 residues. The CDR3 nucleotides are TGTGCCTGGAGCGTAGACGACAACCGGGTCGAGCAGTACTTC. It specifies CAWSVDDNRVEQYF.

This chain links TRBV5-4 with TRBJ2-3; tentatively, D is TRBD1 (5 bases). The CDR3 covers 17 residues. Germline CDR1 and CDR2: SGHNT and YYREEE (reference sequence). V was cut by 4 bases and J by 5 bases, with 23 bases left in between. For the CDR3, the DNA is TGTGCCAGCAGCCCTGGGTCCGGGCAGGGCTATGGAGATACGCAGTATTTT. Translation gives CASSPGSGQGYGDTQYF. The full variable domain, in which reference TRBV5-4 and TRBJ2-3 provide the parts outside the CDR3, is ETGVTQSPTHLIKTRGQQVTLRCSSQSGHNTVSWYQQALGQGPQFIFQYYREEENGRGNFPPRFSGLQFPNYSSELNVNALELDDSALYLCASSPGSGQGYGDTQYFGPGTRLTVL.

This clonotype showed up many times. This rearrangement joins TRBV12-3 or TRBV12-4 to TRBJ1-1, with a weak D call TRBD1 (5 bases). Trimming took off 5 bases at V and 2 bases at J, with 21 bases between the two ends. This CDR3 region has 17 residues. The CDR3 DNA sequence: TGTGCCAGCAGTGGTCTTCGACAGAGTACGGGAAACACTGAAGCTTTCTTT. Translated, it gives CASSGLRQSTGNTEAFF.

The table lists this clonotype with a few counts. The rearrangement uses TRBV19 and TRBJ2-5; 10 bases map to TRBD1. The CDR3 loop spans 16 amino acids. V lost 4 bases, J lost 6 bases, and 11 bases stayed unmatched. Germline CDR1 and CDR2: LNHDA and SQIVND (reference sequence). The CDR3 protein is CASSTELTGGSKTQYF. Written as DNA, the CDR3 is TGTGCCAGTAGTACCGAACTGACAGGGGGCTCGAAGACCCAGTACTTC.

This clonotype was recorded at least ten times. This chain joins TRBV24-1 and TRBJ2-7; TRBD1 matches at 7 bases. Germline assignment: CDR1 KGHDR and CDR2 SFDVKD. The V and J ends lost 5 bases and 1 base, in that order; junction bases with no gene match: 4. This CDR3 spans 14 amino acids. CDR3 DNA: TGTGCCACCAGTGCCACGACAGGGTCCTACGAGCAGTACTTC. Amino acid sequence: CATSATTGSYEQYF.

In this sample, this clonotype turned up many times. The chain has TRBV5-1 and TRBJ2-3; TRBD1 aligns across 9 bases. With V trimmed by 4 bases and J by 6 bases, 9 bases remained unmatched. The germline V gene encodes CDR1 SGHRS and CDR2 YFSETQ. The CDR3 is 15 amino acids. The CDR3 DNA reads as TGCGCCAGCAGCACCGGGACAGGGTTTTCGGATACGCAGTATTTT. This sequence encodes CASSTGTGFSDTQYF.

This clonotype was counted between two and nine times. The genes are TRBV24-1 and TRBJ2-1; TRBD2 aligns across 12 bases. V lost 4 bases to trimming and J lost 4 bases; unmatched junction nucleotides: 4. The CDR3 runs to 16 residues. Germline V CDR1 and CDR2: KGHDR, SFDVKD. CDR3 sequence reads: CATSDPGLAGYNEQFF. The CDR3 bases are TGTGCCACCAGTGACCCGGGACTAGCGGGTTACAATGAGCAGTTCTTC.

The CDR3 loop reads CASSYGTTGFNEQFF. Here the CDR3 DNA reads TGTGCCAGCAGTTACGGGACGACCGGATTCAATGAGCAGTTCTTC. This chain connects TRBV6-2 or TRBV6-3 to TRBJ2-1, with D possibly being TRBD1 or TRBD2 (5 bases each). Germline V gives CDR1 MNHEY, CDR2 SVGEGT. Between the trimmed V and J ends, which lost 2 bases and 6 bases, there was a span of 14 bases. CDR3 length: 15 residues.

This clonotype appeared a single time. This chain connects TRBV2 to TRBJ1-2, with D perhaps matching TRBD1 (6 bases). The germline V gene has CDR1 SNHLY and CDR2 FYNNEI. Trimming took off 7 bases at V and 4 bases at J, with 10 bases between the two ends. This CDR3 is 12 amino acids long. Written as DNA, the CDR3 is TGTGCCAGCAAGGACAGAGGCTATGGCTACACCTTC. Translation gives CASKDRGYGYTF.

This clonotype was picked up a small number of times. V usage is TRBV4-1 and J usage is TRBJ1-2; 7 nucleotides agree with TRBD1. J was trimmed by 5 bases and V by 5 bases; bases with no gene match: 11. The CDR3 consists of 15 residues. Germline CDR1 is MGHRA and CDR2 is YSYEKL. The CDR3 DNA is TGCGCCAGCAGCTACGACAGGGCGGTGCGGTATGGCTACACCTTC. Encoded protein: CASSYDRAVRYGYTF.

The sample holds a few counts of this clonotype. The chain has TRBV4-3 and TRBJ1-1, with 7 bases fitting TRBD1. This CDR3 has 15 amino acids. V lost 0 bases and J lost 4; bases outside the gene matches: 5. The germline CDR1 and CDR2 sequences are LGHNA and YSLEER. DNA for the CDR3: TGCGCCAGCAGCCAAGATTGGAACAGGGGCACTGAAGCTTTCTTT. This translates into CASSQDWNRGTEAFF.

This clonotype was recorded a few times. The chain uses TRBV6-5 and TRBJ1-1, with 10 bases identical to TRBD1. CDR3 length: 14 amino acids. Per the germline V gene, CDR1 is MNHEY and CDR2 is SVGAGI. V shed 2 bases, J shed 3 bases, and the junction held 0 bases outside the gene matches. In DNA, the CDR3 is TGTGCCAGCAGTTACGGACAGGGGGACACTGAAGCTTTCTTT. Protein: CASSYGQGDTEAFF.

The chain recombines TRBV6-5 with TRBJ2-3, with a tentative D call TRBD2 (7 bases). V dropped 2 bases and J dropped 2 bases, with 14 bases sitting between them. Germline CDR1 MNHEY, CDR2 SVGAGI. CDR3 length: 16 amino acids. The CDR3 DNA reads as TGTGCCAGCAGTTACGCGGCGGGGGCCTTCACAGATACGCAGTATTTT. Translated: CASSYAAGAFTDTQYF.

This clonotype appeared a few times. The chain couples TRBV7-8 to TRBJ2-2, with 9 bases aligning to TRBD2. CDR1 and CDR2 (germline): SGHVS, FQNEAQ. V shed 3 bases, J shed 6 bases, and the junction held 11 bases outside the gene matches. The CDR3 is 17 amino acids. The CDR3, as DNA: TGTGCCAGCAGCTTCTCCGTAGCGGGGGTGGAAGCCGGGGAGCTGTTTTTT. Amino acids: CASSFSVAGVEAGELFF.

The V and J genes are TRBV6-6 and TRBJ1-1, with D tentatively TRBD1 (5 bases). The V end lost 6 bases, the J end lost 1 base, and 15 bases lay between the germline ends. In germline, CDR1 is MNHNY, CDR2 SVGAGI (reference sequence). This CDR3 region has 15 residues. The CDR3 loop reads CASSLGGGRNTEAFF. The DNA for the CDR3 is TGTGCCAGCAGCCTCGGGGGAGGGCGGAACACTGAAGCTTTCTTT.